A single sample is the source of the 25 T cell receptor beta chains below, sequenced in a study of cytomegalovirus exposure and HLA in healthy donors. Primers included in the PCR were 60 Vbeta and 13 Jbeta primers. Profiling relied on immunoSEQ multiplex PCR, and the TCRdb table lists in-frame clones only, not all of them. The data contain 100,000 to 150,000 clones, around two thirds of them seen just once; the ten biggest clones take up 4% to 5.5%. The sample comprised PBMCs. The receptors stem from a man aged 60 to 69 in good health and CMV-seropositive.

The gene calls are TRBV11-2 and TRBJ1-2, with TRBD1 matching 7 bases. V shed 4 bases and J 6 bases; nucleotides not matched to a gene: 14. The germline CDR1 and CDR2 sequences are SGHAT and FQNNGV. The CDR3 has 16 residues. The CDR3 DNA sequence: TGTGCCAGCAGCTACTCGAGGGGGCGGGTAGGAGATGGCTACACCTTC. It specifies CASSYSRGRVGDGYTF.

Here the CDR3 DNA reads TGTGCCAGCAGCTTTAAGGGGCGGGGAGAGACCCAGTACTTC. It translates to CASSFKGRGETQYF. The chain carries TRBV7-9 and TRBJ2-5, with a possible D match to TRBD2 (6 bases). Trimming cost V 3 bases and J 4 bases, with 12 bases left between them. This CDR3 is built from 14 residues. CDR1 is SEHNR, CDR2 FQNEAQ, per germline (reference sequence).

This chain joins TRBV19 and TRBJ1-2; 7 bases are a match to TRBD1. The CDR3 covers 16 residues. Germline assignment: CDR1 LNHDA and CDR2 SQIVND (reference sequence). Trimming took 2 bases from V and 3 from J; bases not matched to a gene: 9. In nucleotides, the CDR3 is TGTGCCAGTAGTATACCAGTCGGGACAGCTTACTATGGCTACACCTTC. Amino acid sequence: CASSIPVGTAYYGYTF.

This clone has just one count. The chain carries TRBV6-4 and TRBJ1-3; D is perhaps TRBD1 (6 bases). The ends were cut back, 2 bases at V and 0 bases at J, with 11 bases in the middle. Germline assignment: CDR1 MRHNA and CDR2 SNTAGT. CDR3 length: 16 residues. DNA of the CDR3: TGTGCCAGCAGTGACCCACAGGGACACTCTGGAAACACCATATATTTT. Its protein is CASSDPQGHSGNTIYF.

This clone turned up a few times. This chain joins TRBV28 and TRBJ1-3; 7 positions match TRBD1. CDR3 size: 15 residues. V was pared by 4 bases and J by 2 bases, with 5 bases of the junction left unmatched. Germline V gene sequence: CDR1 MDHEN, CDR2 SYDVKM. The CDR3 DNA is TGTGCCAGCAGTTCGCGGACAGGTCCTGGAAACACCATATATTTT. Translation gives CASSSRTGPGNTIYF. Together with reference TRBV28 and TRBJ1-3, the CDR3 gives the full variable domain: DVKVTQSSRYLVKRTGEKVFLECVQDMDHENMFWYRQDPGLGLRLIYFSYDVKMKEKGDIPEGYSVSREKKERFSLILESASTNQTSMYLCASSSRTGPGNTIYFGEGSWLTVV.

The J gene is TRBJ1-5, the V gene TRBV5-8; tentatively, D is TRBD1 (5 bases). V lost 7 bases and J 4 bases, leaving 15 bases between the germline ends. The CDR3 totals 14 residues. Germline assignment: CDR1 SGHTS and CDR2 YDEGEE. CDR3 DNA: TGTGCCAGCCACCGCAGGGTTAAGAATCAGCCCCAGCATTTT. Its protein product is CASHRRVKNQPQHF.

This chain connects TRBV9 to TRBJ2-6; D is possibly TRBD2 (6 bases). The CDR3 extends over 15 amino acids. V gave up 3 bases and J gave up 2 bases, with 9 bases separating them. Germline V gene lookup returns CDR1 SGDLS and CDR2 YYNGEE. DNA for the CDR3: TGTGCCAGCAGCGGACGGGGGACTGGGGCCAACGTCCTGACTTTC. It codes for CASSGRGTGANVLTF.

As DNA, the CDR3 is TGTGCCAGCAGCGTACTAGCGGGAGTCACAGATACGCAGTATTTT. It encodes CASSVLAGVTDTQYF. The chain joins TRBV7-8 to TRBJ2-3, with TRBD2 identical over 11 bases. The CDR3 length is 15 residues. Trimming took 5 bases from V and 2 from J; bases not matched to a gene: 3. CDR1 SGHVS and CDR2 FQNEAQ come from the germline V gene.

The chain couples TRBV5-1 to TRBJ2-7; D uncertain. CDR1 is SGHRS and CDR2 is YFSETQ in the germline V gene. V lost 1 base, J lost 2 bases, and 10 bases lay in between. CDR3 length equals 14 residues. CDR3 in amino acids: CASSLRGGPYEQYF. CDR3 coding DNA: TGCGCCAGCAGCTTGCGCGGCGGCCCCTACGAGCAGTACTTC.

The chain combines TRBV19 with TRBJ1-1, with a weak D call TRBD1 (6 bases). The CDR3 has 14 residues. Trimming left V 5 bases short and J 4 bases short, with 14 bases between. The germline V gene encodes CDR1 LNHDA and CDR2 SQIVND (reference sequence). The CDR3 here is CASSADTGSTEAFF. The CDR3 region has the DNA TGTGCCAGTAGTGCCGATACAGGGTCCACTGAAGCTTTCTTT.

The V and J genes are TRBV19 and TRBJ1-1; D gene unclear. The CDR3 covers 15 residues. Trimming removed 4 bases from V and 0 bases from J, with 12 bases in between. Germline assignment: CDR1 LNHDA and CDR2 SQIVND (reference sequence). The DNA for the CDR3 is TGTGCCAGTAGTACAACGGGAGGAATGAACACTGAAGCTTTCTTT. This encodes CASSTTGGMNTEAFF.

In this sample, this clone turned up a few times. The gene calls are TRBV5-4 and TRBJ1-6; D possibly corresponds to TRBD1 (6 bases). This CDR3 comprises 14 residues. The germline gives CDR1 SGHNT, CDR2 YYREEE (reference sequence). V lost 3 bases, J lost 10 bases, and 14 bases lay in between. CDR3 loop: CASSYQTGPSPLHF. DNA of the CDR3: TGTGCCAGCAGCTACCAGACAGGACCCTCACCCCTCCACTTT.

J is TRBJ1-4 and V is TRBV6-1; D unresolved. The CDR3 sequence is 16 residues long. Germline values: CDR1 MNHNS, CDR2 SASEGT. Trimming took 1 base from V and 3 from J, leaving 12 bases between them. Written as DNA, the CDR3 is TGTGCCAGCAGTGAAGTAGAGGTTCGCGCTAATGAAAAACTGTTTTTT. Translated: CASSEVEVRANEKLFF.

This sequence joins TRBV5-1 and TRBJ1-4; D call uncertain. Germline lookup yields CDR1 SGHRS and CDR2 YFSETQ. Trimming shortened V by 2 bases and J by 5 bases, and 4 bases separated the two germline ends. This CDR3 is built from 12 residues. Here the CDR3 reads CASSLQNEKLFF. In DNA form, the CDR3 reads TGCGCCAGCAGCTTACAGAATGAAAAACTGTTTTTT.

The chain links TRBV14 to TRBJ1-2, with a possible D match to TRBD1 (5 bases). The germline V gene has CDR1 SGHDN and CDR2 FVKESK. The CDR3 consists of 14 residues. V lost 3 bases and J 8 bases, leaving 16 bases between the germline ends. The DNA for the CDR3 is TGTGCCAGCAGCCAGGGGGGACCGGTCGGGGGCTACACCTTC. Protein sequence: CASSQGGPVGGYTF.

This clone was recorded only once. The chain is built from TRBV6-7 and TRBJ1-5, with TRBD1 identical over 10 bases. TRBV6-7 is marked as an open reading frame, function uncertain. The CDR3 extends over 19 amino acids. V gave up 11 bases and J gave up 1 base; unmatched junction bases: 20. CDR3 nucleotides: TGTGCCCAGGTGGATCCCCGGGACAGGGGAAGACAAAGCAATCAGCCCCAGCATTTT. Its protein product is CAQVDPRDRGRQSNQPQHF.

The genes are TRBV7-3 and TRBJ2-5; 8 bases match TRBD2. The CDR3 has 14 residues. Germline V gene lookup returns CDR1 SGHTA and CDR2 FQGTGA. Germline trimming cut 5 bases from V and 5 bases from J; bases unmatched to any gene: 7. The CDR3 nucleotides are TGTGCCAGCAGCCCCGGACTAGCTCGCGAGACCCAGTACTTC. Residues: CASSPGLARETQYF.

The chain has TRBV2 and TRBJ2-2, with a possible D match to TRBD1 (5 bases). V was trimmed by 2 bases and J by 3 bases, leaving 13 bases between them. CDR3 length: 16 amino acids. CDR1 SNHLY and CDR2 FYNNEI come from the germline V gene. CDR3: CASSENGRVDTGELFF. CDR3 coding DNA: TGTGCCAGCAGTGAAAACGGCAGGGTTGACACCGGGGAGCTGTTTTTT.

This chain's CDR3 is CASSPAGVDSPLHF. The CDR3, as DNA: TGTGCCAGCAGCCCCGCAGGGGTGGATTCACCCCTCCACTTT. This rearrangement joins TRBV6-5 to TRBJ1-6; D may be TRBD1 (6 bases). This CDR3 spans 14 amino acids. V shed 6 bases and J shed 8 bases, with 14 bases lying between them. Looked up from germline, CDR1 is MNHEY and CDR2 is SVGAGI.

This clone came up a few times. J is TRBJ1-1 and V is TRBV29-1; D possibly corresponds to TRBD1 (6 bases). V shed 7 bases and J shed 5 bases, with 20 bases lying between them. The V gene's germline CDR1 is SQVTM and CDR2 ANQGSEA. The length of the CDR3 is 14 residues. The CDR3 DNA reads as TGCAGCGCCCGAGGGGGGGACAAGGGAACTGAAGCTTTCTTT. Amino acids: CSARGGDKGTEAFF.

DNA of the CDR3: TGTGCCAGTAGTAACAGGGATTTCGGTCAGCCCCAGCATTTT. Protein: CASSNRDFGQPQHF. The chain links TRBV19 to TRBJ1-5, with D possibly being TRBD1 (6 bases). The CDR3 length is 14 residues. The ends were cut back, 4 bases at V and 6 bases at J, with 13 bases in the middle. From germline, CDR1 is LNHDA and CDR2 SQIVND (reference sequence).

The chain combines TRBV5-1 with TRBJ2-3, with D possibly TRBD1 on 5 matching bases. V gave up 1 base and J gave up 5 bases, with 8 bases separating them. The CDR3 runs to 13 residues. The germline V gene has CDR1 SGHRS and CDR2 YFSETQ. CDR3 residues: CASSLSGLDTQYF. CDR3 sequence (DNA): TGCGCCAGCAGCTTGTCAGGGTTAGATACGCAGTATTTT.

The chain carries TRBV5-1 and TRBJ2-7; D gene unclear. CDR3 length: 15 residues. The V end lost 0 bases, the J end lost 4 bases, and 14 bases lay between the germline ends. Germline-derived CDR1 and CDR2 are SGHRS and YFSETQ. The CDR3 nucleotides are TGCGCCAGCAGCTTGGGGGCCCTTGGTGGGTACGAGCAGTACTTC. The encoded protein is CASSLGALGGYEQYF.

This chain uses TRBV30 with TRBJ1-2, with 9 bases identical to TRBD1. The CDR3 totals 15 residues. V lost 1 base, J lost 1 base, and 4 bases stayed unmatched. CDR1 and CDR2 from the germline V gene are GTSNPN and SVGIG (reference sequence). CDR3 residues: CAWSAGTGINYGYTF. DNA for the CDR3: TGTGCCTGGAGTGCCGGGACAGGGATTAACTATGGCTACACCTTC. Full variable domain (outside the CDR3, taken from reference TRBV30 and TRBJ1-2): SQTIHQWPATLVQPVGSPLSLECTVEGTSNPNLYWYRQAAGRGLQLLFYSVGIGQISSEVPQNLSASRPQDRQFILSSKKLLLSDSGFYLCAWSAGTGINYGYTFGSGTRLTVV.

The V call is TRBV28, the J call TRBJ1-4; D gene ambiguous. Trimming stripped 5 bases from V and 3 bases from J, with 4 bases between. Germline-derived CDR1 and CDR2 are MDHEN and SYDVKM. The length of the CDR3 is 12 residues. Written as DNA, the CDR3 is TGTGCCAGCAGTCCATCTAATGAAAAACTGTTTTTT. This translates into CASSPSNEKLFF.